Here is one T cell receptor (beta chain) with its context. Its cognate antigen is unknown. TCRdb keeps only in-frame clones here, not all; method: immunoSEQ multiplex PCR. The data contain 50,000 to 70,000 clones, roughly four fifths of them singletons. The sample belongs to a study of radiotherapy plus CTLA-4 blockade in lung cancer. Study-wide findings and caveats: Reported findings show early blood T cell clone dynamics, with interferon-beta, best predicted response. Radiotherapy with ipilimumab was followed by blood expansion of tumor-derived clones.

J lost 2 bases, V lost 5 bases, and 6 bases had no gene match. Germline lookup yields CDR1 SGHAT and CDR2 FQNNGV. This CDR3 contains 14 residues. This receptor was taken from a human donor with non-small cell lung cancer whose response to radiotherapy plus ipilimumab could not be evaluated. V gene TRBV11-2 combines with J gene TRBJ2-7, with 7 positions matching TRBD1. The sequencing here drew on peripheral blood, taken from a patient treated with radiotherapy plus ipilimumab. The CDR3 loop is CASSLRQGPYEQYF. The CDR3 nucleotides are TGTGCCAGCAGCCTCAGACAGGGACCCTACGAGCAGTACTTC. The variable domain in full, with the rest retrieved from reference TRBV11-2 and TRBJ2-7, is EAGVAQSPRYKIIEKRQSVAFWCNPISGHATLYWYQQILGQGPKLLIQFQNNGVVDDSQLPKDRFSAERLKGVDSTLKIQPAKLEDSAVYLCASSLRQGPYEQYFGPGTRLTVT.